The clone carrying this TCR beta chain appeared many times. V shed 6 bases and J shed 5 bases, with 16 bases lying between them. Germline CDR1 is DFQATT and CDR2 is SNEGSKA (reference sequence). The CDR3 is 13 residues long. The second PCR ran about 6 to 11 cycles with a sample-barcoded 5' primer and J-beta primers. One entry per CDR3 protein results from TCRdb running MiXCR on the 5' RACE reads. This sample has around 670,000 distinct CDR3 sequences; 25% to 35% occur once, and the top ten carry approximately 15%. These data originate in a study of blood T cells in healthy people across ages. The source of this sequence is an elderly woman in good health. J is TRBJ1-2 and V is TRBV20-1, with unresolved D. Sample: blood. The CDR3 loop is CSAPAGAGYGYTF. CDR3 nucleotides: TGCAGTGCCCCGGCAGGCGCTGGGTATGGCTACACCTTC.